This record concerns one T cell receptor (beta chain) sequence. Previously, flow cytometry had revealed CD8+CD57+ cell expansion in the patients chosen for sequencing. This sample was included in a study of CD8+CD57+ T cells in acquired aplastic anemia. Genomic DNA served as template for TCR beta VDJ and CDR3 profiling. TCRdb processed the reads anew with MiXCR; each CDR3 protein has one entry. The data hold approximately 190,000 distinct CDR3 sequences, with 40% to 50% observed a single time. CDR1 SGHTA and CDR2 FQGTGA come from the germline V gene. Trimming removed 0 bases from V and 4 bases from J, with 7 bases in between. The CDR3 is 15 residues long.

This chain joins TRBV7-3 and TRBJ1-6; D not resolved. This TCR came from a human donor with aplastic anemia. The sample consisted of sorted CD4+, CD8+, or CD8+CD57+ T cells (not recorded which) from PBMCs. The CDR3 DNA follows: TGTGCCAGCAGCTTAACAGGGCAGTATAATTCACCCCTCCACTTT. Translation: CASSLTGQYNSPLHF.